The 27 T cell receptor beta chains listed next were all sequenced from one sample in a study of blood T cell repertoires in COVID-19. Clones were sequenced by immunoSEQ multiplex PCR, and TCRdb holds only the in-frame ones, with some missing. The sample lists about 200,000 clones, approximately 79% occurring once. The sequenced sample was peripheral blood. The source is a human donor in a cohort sampled during active COVID-19.

The chain has TRBV5-6 and TRBJ2-1, with 7 bases lining up with TRBD2. From germline, CDR1 is SGHDT and CDR2 YYEEEE. CDR3 length equals 16 residues. Trimming removed 4 bases from V and 3 bases from J; junction bases left unmatched: 10. CDR3 loop: CASSIRSGNIYNEQFF. The DNA for the CDR3 is TGTGCCAGCAGCATACGAAGCGGGAATATCTACAATGAGCAGTTCTTC.

The chain employs TRBV7-2 and TRBJ2-1; 9 bases align to TRBD2. The germline V gene has CDR1 SGHTA and CDR2 FQGNSA. With 3 bases clipped from V and 7 bases from J, the junction kept 4 bases outside the gene matches. The CDR3 runs 14 residues. The CDR3 nucleotides are TGTGCCAGCAGCTTGGGCGGGAGGGCAAATGAGCAGTTCTTC. It codes for CASSLGGRANEQFF.

The V gene is TRBV2, the J gene TRBJ1-6, with D unresolved. Germline assignment: CDR1 SNHLY and CDR2 FYNNEI. The V and J ends lost 6 bases and 5 bases respectively, with 11 bases between them. The CDR3 runs to 14 residues. The CDR3 loop reads CASRPGRNNSPLHF. The CDR3 bases are TGTGCCAGCAGACCGGGTCGAAATAATTCACCCCTCCACTTT.

The V gene is TRBV19, the J gene TRBJ2-1; 8 nucleotides line up with TRBD2. Germline values: CDR1 LNHDA, CDR2 SQIVND (reference sequence). Trimming removed 6 bases from V and 4 bases from J; junction bases left unmatched: 8. This CDR3 has 15 residues. The CDR3, as DNA: TGTGCCAGTAGCCGGACTAGCATAGGTTACAATGAGCAGTTCTTC. It specifies CASSRTSIGYNEQFF. The whole variable domain, remainder taken from reference TRBV19 and TRBJ2-1, is DGGITQSPKYLFRKEGQNVTLSCEQNLNHDAMYWYRQDPGQGLRLIYYSQIVNDFQKGDIAEGYSVSREKKESFPLTVTSAQKNPTAFYLCASSRTSIGYNEQFFGPGTRLTVL.

The table lists this clone with a few counts. The CDR3 nucleotides read TGTGCCAGCAGCCGCTCAGGGGACAGGGGCTATGGCTACACCTTC. The encoded protein is CASSRSGDRGYGYTF. The J gene is TRBJ1-2, the V gene TRBV4-2; TRBD1 matches at 10 bases. From germline, CDR1 is LGHNA and CDR2 YNFKEQ. The V segment lost 4 bases and the J segment 4 bases; nucleotides outside the gene matches: 6. The CDR3 spans 15 residues.

The rearrangement links TRBV6-5 to TRBJ2-7, with D tentatively TRBD1 (6 bases). The V end lost 6 bases, the J end lost 5 bases, and 17 bases lay between the germline ends. The CDR3 is made up of 14 amino acids. Germline CDR1 and CDR2: MNHEY and SVGAGI. CDR3: CASRPRQVGHEQYF. CDR3 nucleotides: TGTGCCAGCAGGCCAAGACAGGTGGGCCACGAGCAGTACTTC.

The chain employs TRBV6-1 and TRBJ2-7, with TRBD1 matching over 7 bases. Germline CDR1 and CDR2: MNHNS and SASEGT. CDR3 length: 15 amino acids. Trimming at V came to 2 bases and at J to 2 bases, leaving 6 bases not matched to a gene. The DNA of the CDR3 is TGTGCCAGCAGTGAACTAGGGACAGACCCCTACGAGCAGTACTTC. It encodes CASSELGTDPYEQYF.

In nucleotides, the CDR3 is TGCAGTGCTAGTGGCCGGGACTCCTCCTACGAGCAGTACTTC. It is translated as CSASGRDSSYEQYF. This rearrangement joins TRBV20-1 to TRBJ2-7, with D possibly matching TRBD2 (6 bases). Per germline, CDR1 DFQATT and CDR2 SNEGSKA (reference sequence). V lost 3 bases and J 0 bases, leaving 12 bases between the germline ends. The CDR3 covers 14 residues.

With respect to this clone: As the CDR3 is not closed by the conserved phenylalanine or tryptophan, this likely results from a read error. It is unclear where the CDR3 begins or ends on the DNA, so no DNA is shown, and the CDR3 is as TCRdb lists it. The chain combines TRBV3-1 (or the pseudogene TRBV3-2) with TRBJ2-7; TRBD2 reflects the table's D call only, with no check against the DNA. Germline CDR1 is LGHDT and CDR2 is YNNKEL (reference sequence). 11 amino acids form the CDR3, both terminal residues included. The CDR3 sequence is CASSQDSLAPN.

This chain connects TRBV10-3 to TRBJ2-1, with D maybe TRBD1 (6 bases). The CDR3 is 13 amino acids. Germline assignment: CDR1 ENHRY and CDR2 SYGVKD. Trimming pared 3 bases from V and 8 bases from J, leaving 11 bases between. CDR3: CAISDRGRDEQFF. In nucleotides, the CDR3 is TGTGCCATCAGTGACAGGGGAAGGGATGAGCAGTTCTTC.

The DNA of the CDR3 is TGTGCCAGCAGCAACAGGGGGCGCGACTATGGCTACACCTTC. Translating it yields CASSNRGRDYGYTF. The rearrangement joins TRBV7-8 to TRBJ1-2; 9 bases fit TRBD1. In germline, CDR1 is SGHVS, CDR2 FQNEAQ. Trimming cost V 5 bases and J 3 bases; bases outside gene matches: 4. This CDR3 is 14 amino acids long.

The V call is TRBV4-1, the J call TRBJ1-2; 12 nucleotides match TRBD1. The germline V gene encodes CDR1 MGHRA and CDR2 YSYEKL. J lost 8 bases, V lost 8 bases, and 9 bases had no gene match. CDR3 length: 14 residues. The CDR3 DNA reads as TGCGCCAGCGGCAGGGACAGGGGGCTTTGGGGCTACACCTTC. Encoded protein: CASGRDRGLWGYTF.

Only one count was recorded for this clone. The chain employs TRBV5-1 and TRBJ2-7; D possibly corresponds to TRBD1 (6 bases). Deletions cut 4 bases from V and 6 bases from J, with 23 bases between. The CDR3 length is 16 residues. CDR1 is SGHRS and CDR2 is YFSETQ in the germline V gene. The CDR3 is CASSGNIDGTPPEQYF. For the CDR3, the DNA is TGCGCCAGCAGCGGCAACATTGACGGGACACCACCCGAGCAGTACTTC. The whole variable domain, filled in from reference TRBV5-1 and TRBJ2-7, reads KAGVTQTPRYLIKTRGQQVTLSCSPISGHRSVSWYQQTPGQGLQFLFEYFSETQRNKGNFPGRFSGRQFSNSRSEMNVSTLELGDSALYLCASSGNIDGTPPEQYFGPGTRLTVT.

This clone has just one count. V usage is TRBV6-1 and J usage is TRBJ2-3, with TRBD2 identical over 8 bases. The CDR3 totals 16 residues. V gave up 0 bases and J gave up 6 bases; unmatched junction bases: 8. Germline-derived CDR1 and CDR2 are MNHNS and SASEGT. The CDR3 reads CASSEAAAGGADTQYF. CDR3 bases: TGTGCCAGCAGTGAAGCGGCGGCGGGAGGAGCCGATACGCAGTATTTT.

Regarding this clone: The sample holds other DNA sequences that translate to the same CDR3. The rearrangement uses TRBV19 and TRBJ1-5, with D perhaps TRBD1 (5 bases). This CDR3 is built from 14 residues. V dropped 5 bases and J dropped 2 bases, with 10 bases sitting between them. Germline V gene lookup returns CDR1 LNHDA and CDR2 SQIVND (reference sequence). The CDR3 loop reads CASSGQGGNQPQHF. The CDR3 nucleotides are TGTGCCAGTAGTGGGCAGGGCGGCAATCAGCCCCAGCATTTT.

The rearrangement links TRBV18 to TRBJ1-4; no definite D call. The CDR3 is made up of 13 amino acids. V was shortened by 4 bases and J by 8 bases, with 11 bases between the two germline ends. Germline V gene sequence: CDR1 KGHSH, CDR2 LQKENI. CDR3 sequence (DNA): TGTGCCAGCTCACGAGGGAATTGGGAAAAACTGTTTTTT. Residues: CASSRGNWEKLFF.

This CDR3 is CASSQVQGQNTEAFF. In DNA, the CDR3 is TGCGCCAGCAGCCAAGTGCAGGGGCAGAACACTGAAGCTTTCTTT. The V and J genes are TRBV4-3 and TRBJ1-1; D is possibly TRBD1 (6 bases). The CDR3 length is 15 residues. Germline V gene data show CDR1 as LGHNA and CDR2 as YSLEER. The V and J ends lost 1 base and 1 base respectively, with 10 bases between them.

The chain has TRBV28 and TRBJ2-7; 11 nucleotides line up with TRBD2. The CDR3 has 14 residues. Germline CDR1 and CDR2: MDHEN and SYDVKM. Losses at the gene ends were 4 bases for V and 5 bases for J; bases not matched to a gene: 4. CDR3 loop: CASSYGTSGHEQYF. The CDR3 DNA reads as TGTGCCAGCAGTTACGGGACTAGCGGCCACGAGCAGTACTTC.

The chain links TRBV6-6 to TRBJ1-5; 9 nucleotides agree with TRBD1. There are 16 residues in the CDR3. The V and J ends lost 2 bases and 9 bases, in that order; junction bases with no gene match: 11. The V gene's germline CDR1 is MNHNY and CDR2 SVGAGI (reference sequence). CDR3 amino acids: CASSYTYGTGFSPQHF. For the CDR3, the DNA is TGTGCCAGCAGTTACACGTATGGGACAGGGTTTTCGCCCCAGCATTTT.

This chain uses TRBV4-2 with TRBJ1-2; D may be TRBD1 (5 bases). Germline V gene data show CDR1 as LGHNA and CDR2 as YNFKEQ. V was clipped by 5 bases and J by 1 base, with 8 bases between them. The CDR3 extends over 13 amino acids. The CDR3 sequence: CASSDSYNYGYTF. CDR3 sequence (DNA): TGTGCCAGCAGCGACAGTTATAACTATGGCTACACCTTC.

This rearrangement joins TRBV27 to TRBJ2-5; D ambiguous. The CDR3 extends over 14 amino acids. Between the trimmed V and J ends, which lost 5 bases and 1 base, there was a span of 11 bases. The germline CDR1 and CDR2 sequences are MNHEY and SMNVEV (reference sequence). CDR3 sequence reads: CASSHGAPQETQYF. The CDR3 bases are TGTGCCAGCAGTCACGGAGCCCCCCAAGAGACCCAGTACTTC.

This clone was counted only a few times. CDR3 amino acids: CASSYFQGVEAFF. CDR3 DNA: TGTGCCAGCAGTTACTTTCAGGGCGTGGAAGCTTTCTTT. The genes are TRBV6-2 or TRBV6-3 and TRBJ1-1; TRBD1 is a possible D gene (5 bases). Trimming shortened V by 1 base and J by 8 bases, and 11 bases separated the two germline ends. This CDR3 is built from 13 residues. Germline CDR1 MNHEY, CDR2 SVGEGT.

This clone has just a few counts. The V and J genes are TRBV28 and TRBJ2-7, with TRBD2 matching over 7 bases. This CDR3 spans 16 amino acids. Germline V gene data show CDR1 as MDHEN and CDR2 as SYDVKM. V trimming: 5 bases; J trimming: 3 bases; junction bases outside the gene matches: 13. The CDR3 loop is CASSPYERREFYEQYF. The CDR3 bases are TGTGCCAGCAGTCCGTATGAAAGGCGGGAGTTCTACGAGCAGTACTTC.

The chain carries TRBV19 and TRBJ1-1; no reliable D call. Trimming cost V 7 bases and J 11 bases, with 26 bases left between them. The CDR3 loop spans 15 amino acids. The V gene's germline CDR1 is LNHDA and CDR2 SQIVND (reference sequence). CDR3 loop: CASTPTTRPDNGAFF. The CDR3 DNA reads TGTGCCAGTACCCCCACGACCAGACCCGACAATGGGGCTTTCTTT.

The chain has TRBV9 and TRBJ1-1; TRBD1 aligns across 11 bases. Germline V gene sequence: CDR1 SGDLS, CDR2 YYNGEE. This CDR3 is built from 19 residues. The junction had 17 bases not matched to a gene; V was cut back by 4 bases and J by 3 bases. The CDR3 region has the DNA TGTGCCAGCAGCCTCAGACCCGTCCCGGGACAGGGGGTATACACTGAAGCTTTCTTT. Its protein is CASSLRPVPGQGVYTEAFF.

The rearrangement joins TRBV9 to TRBJ1-3, with TRBD1 identical over 7 bases. CDR3 length equals 15 residues. Trimming removed 2 bases from V and 4 bases from J; junction bases left unmatched: 6. Germline CDR1 and CDR2: SGDLS and YYNGEE. DNA for the CDR3: TGTGCCAGCAGCGTCTACCCGGGACAGGGAAACACCATATATTTT. Amino acids: CASSVYPGQGNTIYF.

The V call is TRBV6-2 or TRBV6-3, the J call TRBJ2-7; D not certain. Germline V gene lookup returns CDR1 MNHEY and CDR2 SVGEGT. V lost 0 bases to trimming and J lost 1 base, with 7 bases between them. This CDR3 contains 14 residues. The DNA of the CDR3 is TGTGCCAGCAGTTACTCGGGCTTTTCCTACGAGCAGTACTTC. Translated, it gives CASSYSGFSYEQYF.